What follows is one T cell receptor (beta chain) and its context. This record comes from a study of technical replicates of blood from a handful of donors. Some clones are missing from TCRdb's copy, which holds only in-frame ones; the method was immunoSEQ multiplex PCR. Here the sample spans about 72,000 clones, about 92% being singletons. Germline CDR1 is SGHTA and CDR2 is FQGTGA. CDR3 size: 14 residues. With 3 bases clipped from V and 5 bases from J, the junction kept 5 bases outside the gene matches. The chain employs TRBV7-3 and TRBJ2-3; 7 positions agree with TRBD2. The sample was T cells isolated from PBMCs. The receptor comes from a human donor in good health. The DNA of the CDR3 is TGTGCCAGCAGCTTCGGGAGGAGAAAAGATACGCAGTATTTT. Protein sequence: CASSFGRRKDTQYF.